This entry is about one T cell receptor beta chain. The V end lost 8 bases, the J end lost 4 bases, and 14 bases lay between the germline ends. Germline V gene data show CDR1 as SGHAT and CDR2 as FQNNGV. The CDR3 runs to 13 residues. This entry comes from a study of blood T cell repertoires in COVID-19. Study context: COVID-19 samples from acute and convalescent phases originated in the United States, Italy and Spain. In each case, the material was cDNA or gDNA derived from T cells, B-cell-depleted T cells, or PBMCs.

Original methodology: It was from reference gene primer amplification that nucleated cell counts were estimated. Clones were read by immunoSEQ multiplex PCR, and TCRdb kept only the in-frame ones, dropping some. That table is the source of V, J and clone size, and D and trimming were worked out from the DNA. The data show some 110,000 clones, about 80% seen once. This TCR came from a man in his fifties or sixties with active or convalescent COVID-19. The chain has TRBV11-2 and TRBJ2-5, with D maybe TRBD2 (6 bases). The sample consisted of peripheral blood. CDR3 sequence reads: CASLREVGETQYF. CDR3 bases: TGTGCCAGCCTCAGGGAGGTAGGAGAGACCCAGTACTTC. The full variable domain, with the rest looked up from reference TRBV11-2 and TRBJ2-5, is EAGVAQSPRYKIIEKRQSVAFWCNPISGHATLYWYQQILGQGPKLLIQFQNNGVVDDSQLPKDRFSAERLKGVDSTLKIQPAKLEDSAVYLCASLREVGETQYFGPGTRLLVL.